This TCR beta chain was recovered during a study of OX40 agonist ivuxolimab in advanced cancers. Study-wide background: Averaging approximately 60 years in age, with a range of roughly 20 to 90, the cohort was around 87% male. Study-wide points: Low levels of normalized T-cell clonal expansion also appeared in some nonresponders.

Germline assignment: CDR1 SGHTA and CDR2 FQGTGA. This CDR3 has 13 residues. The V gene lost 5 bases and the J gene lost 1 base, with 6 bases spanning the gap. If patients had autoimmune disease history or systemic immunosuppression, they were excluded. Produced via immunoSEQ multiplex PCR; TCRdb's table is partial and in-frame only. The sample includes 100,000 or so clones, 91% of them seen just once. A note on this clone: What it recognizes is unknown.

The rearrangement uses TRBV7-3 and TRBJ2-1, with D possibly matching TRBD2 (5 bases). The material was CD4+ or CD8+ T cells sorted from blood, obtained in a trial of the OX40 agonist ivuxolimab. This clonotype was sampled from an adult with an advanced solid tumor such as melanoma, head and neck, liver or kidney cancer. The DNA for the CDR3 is TGTGCCAGCAGCCCGGGGTCCTACAATGAGCAGTTCTTC. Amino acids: CASSPGSYNEQFF.